The text below deals with one T cell receptor (beta chain). A read error may explain this, as a much larger clone is one base away. These data originate in a study of T cell repertoires in cytomegalovirus infection. TCRdb reprocessed the reads with MiXCR, giving one entry per CDR3 protein. Of 150,000 to 200,000 distinct CDR3 sequences in the sample, roughly 9% were seen once. Germline-derived CDR1 and CDR2 are SGHTA and FQGTGA. The CDR3 is 12 amino acids. V gave up 5 bases and J gave up 5 bases, with 9 bases separating them. The genes are TRBV7-3 and TRBJ1-2; D call uncertain. This TCR derives from a human donor in good health (CMV status not recorded). Some clones in this sample may be carry-over from other donors' samples. The sequencing input was PBMCs. The CDR3 reads CASSPGPYGYTF. CDR3 DNA sequence: TGTGCCAGCAGCCCAGGACCATATGGCTACACCTTC.